The clone carrying this T cell receptor beta chain was recorded many times. Antigen: not known. Through MiXCR, TCRdb re-clonotyped the PCR reads. This table has approximately 19,000 clones, roughly 15% appearing once. Not a single patient had been given any form of treatment at any point before undergoing thyroid surgery. The data were obtained in a study of metastatic and nonmetastatic thyroid tumors. Study findings and constraints: According to reports, the diversity of TCR beta was significantly higher in malignant thyroid tumors than in benign nodules, and this held in both blood and tumor samples.

CDR1 and CDR2 from the germline V gene are LNHDA and SQIVND (reference sequence). CDR3 length: 15 residues. Trimming shortened V by 8 bases and J by 1 base, and 12 bases separated the two germline ends. The J gene is TRBJ2-6, the V gene TRBV19; D unresolved. This TCR was sampled from a female donor with papillary thyroid cancer or a benign thyroid nodule (not recorded which). Some clones in this sample may be carry-over from other donors' samples. The source material was blood. The CDR3 loop reads CASGVGGSGANVLTF. The CDR3 DNA is TGTGCCAGTGGGGTTGGTGGGTCTGGGGCCAACGTCCTGACTTTC.